Below, 5 T cell receptor beta chains from the same sample are listed, as sequenced in a study of CD8+ T cells in alopecia areata. Extracted RNA was reverse transcribed, and the resulting cDNA served as sequencing template. This table comes from immunoSEQ multiplex PCR, and its TCRdb copy is limited to in-frame clones, with some not included. This record lists about 300,000 clones, none seen once only, and the top ten clones contain roughly 1.2%. Cutaneous lymph node cells were pooled, and they were sorted using CD4, CD8alpha, NKG2D, NKG2ACE and other markers. Source material: CD4+ T cells sorted from a lymph node. These receptors all stem from a C3H/HeJ mouse with alopecia areata. The mouse line has the MHC haplotype H2-k.

This clone was seen more than once but under ten times. Gene names refer to mouse genes. The CDR3 end lies 4 residues beyond the end of the read and is filled in from the germline J gene. This chain uses TRBV17 with TRBJ2-4; 8 nucleotides agree with TRBD2. The CDR3 has 14 residues. Germline-derived CDR1 and CDR2 are MNHDT and YYDKIL. CDR3 sequence reads: CASSRSWGENTLYF. CDR3 DNA, as far as it was read: TGTGCTAGCAGTAGATCCTGGGGGGAAAAC.

This clone was recorded a few times. Gene names denote mouse genes. The sequenced part of the CDR3 DNA is TGTGCCAGCAGTGGGGGGGCTAACTCC. Translation: CASSGGANS. The whole CDR3 reads CASSGGANSDYTF. The gene calls are TRBV13-3 and TRBJ1-2, with D possibly TRBD1 on 6 matching bases. The read stops 4 residues short of the end of the CDR3; the missing end is completed from the germline J gene. Germline V gives CDR1 NNHDY, CDR2 SYVADS. This CDR3 has 13 residues. Trimming took 3 bases from V and 2 from J, leaving 8 bases between them.

On this clone: The gene names here belong to mouse. The read ends 4 residues shy of where the CDR3 ends; the end is completed using the germline J gene. Other DNA sequences of this sample code for an identical CDR3. J is TRBJ2-3 and V is TRBV13-3; 10 bases agree with TRBD2. CDR1 and CDR2 (germline): NNHDY, SYVADS. Trimming cost V 3 bases and J 0 bases; bases outside gene matches: 4. The CDR3 contains 16 residues. The CDR3 DNA, read in part, is TGTGCCAGCAGTGGGGGACTGGGGACTAGTGCAGAA. This translates into CASSGGLGTSAE. The whole CDR3 protein reads CASSGGLGTSAETLYF.

On this clone itself: Gene names and germline match the mouse. The missing CDR3 end, 4 residues past where the read stops, is filled in from the germline J gene. The chain is built from TRBV13-3 and TRBJ2-1; 9 positions match TRBD1. CDR1 NNHDY and CDR2 SYVADS come from the germline V gene. The CDR3 covers 14 residues. The CDR3 bases that were read are TGTGCCAGCAGTCTACAGGGGGCGGGGGCT. Translating it yields CASSLQGAGA. The whole CDR3 region reads CASSLQGAGAEQFF.

Note on this clone: The gene symbols are mouse symbols. The read finishes 4 residues shy of the CDR3 end, and the germline J gene is used to complete it. This sequence joins TRBV5 and TRBJ2-2; D is possibly TRBD2 (6 bases). V was cut by 6 bases and J by 0 bases, with 14 bases left in between. The CDR3 runs 16 residues. CDR1 and CDR2 from the germline V gene are LGHNA and YNLKQL (reference sequence). CDR3 in amino acids: CASSLTWGANTGQLYF. The DNA read from the CDR3 is TGTGCCAGCAGTCTCACCTGGGGCGCAAACACCGGG.